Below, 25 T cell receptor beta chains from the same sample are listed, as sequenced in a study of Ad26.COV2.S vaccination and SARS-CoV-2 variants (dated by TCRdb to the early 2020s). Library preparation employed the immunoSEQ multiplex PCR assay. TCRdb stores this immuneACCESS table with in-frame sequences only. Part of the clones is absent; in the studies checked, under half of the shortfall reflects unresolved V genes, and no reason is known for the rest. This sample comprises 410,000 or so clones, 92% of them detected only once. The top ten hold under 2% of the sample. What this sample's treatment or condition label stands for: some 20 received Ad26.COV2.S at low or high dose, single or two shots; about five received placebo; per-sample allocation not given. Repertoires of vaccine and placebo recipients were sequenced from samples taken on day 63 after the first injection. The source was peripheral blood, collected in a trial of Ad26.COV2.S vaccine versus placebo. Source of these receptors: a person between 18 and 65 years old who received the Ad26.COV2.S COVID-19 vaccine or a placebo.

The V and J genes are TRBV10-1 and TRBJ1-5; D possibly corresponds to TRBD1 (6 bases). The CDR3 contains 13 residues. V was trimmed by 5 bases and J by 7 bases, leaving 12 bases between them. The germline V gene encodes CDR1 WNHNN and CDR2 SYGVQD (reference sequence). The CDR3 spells CASSSTGSQPQHF. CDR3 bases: TGCGCCAGCAGTAGCACAGGGAGCCAGCCCCAGCATTTT.

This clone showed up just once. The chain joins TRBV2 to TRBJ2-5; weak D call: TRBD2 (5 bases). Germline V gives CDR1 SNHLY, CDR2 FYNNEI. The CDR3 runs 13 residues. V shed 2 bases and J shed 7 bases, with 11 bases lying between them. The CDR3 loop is CASSELARRTQYF. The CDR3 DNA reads TGTGCCAGCAGTGAACTAGCTAGGCGGACCCAGTACTTC.

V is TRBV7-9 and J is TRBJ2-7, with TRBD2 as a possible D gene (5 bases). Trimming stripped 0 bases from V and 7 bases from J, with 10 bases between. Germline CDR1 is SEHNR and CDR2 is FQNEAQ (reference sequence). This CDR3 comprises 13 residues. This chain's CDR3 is CASSLAREREQYF. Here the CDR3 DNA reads TGTGCCAGCAGCTTAGCGAGGGAACGGGAGCAGTACTTC.

The CDR3 loop reads CASRGTSGVRDTDTQYF. Here the CDR3 DNA reads TGTGCCAGCAGGGGGACTAGCGGGGTTCGCGACACAGATACGCAGTATTTT. The V and J genes are TRBV28 and TRBJ2-3; TRBD2 matches at 13 bases. The length of the CDR3 is 17 residues. Looked up from germline, CDR1 is MDHEN and CDR2 is SYDVKM. The ends lost 6 bases at V and 2 bases at J; junction bases unmatched: 8.

CDR3 sequence: CASSPPGKGEKLFF. In nucleotides, the CDR3 is TGTGCCAGCTCACCACCCGGGAAGGGCGAAAAACTGTTTTTT. This chain connects TRBV18 to TRBJ1-4, with D unclear. The ends were cut back, 0 bases at V and 8 bases at J, with 10 bases in the middle. Germline lookup yields CDR1 KGHSH and CDR2 LQKENI. The CDR3 is 14 residues long.

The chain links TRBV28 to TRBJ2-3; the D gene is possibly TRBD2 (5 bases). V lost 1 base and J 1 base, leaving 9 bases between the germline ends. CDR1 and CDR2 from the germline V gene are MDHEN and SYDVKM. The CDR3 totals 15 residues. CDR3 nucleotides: TGTGCCAGCAGTTTATTCGGACTCCGCACAGATACGCAGTATTTT. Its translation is CASSLFGLRTDTQYF.

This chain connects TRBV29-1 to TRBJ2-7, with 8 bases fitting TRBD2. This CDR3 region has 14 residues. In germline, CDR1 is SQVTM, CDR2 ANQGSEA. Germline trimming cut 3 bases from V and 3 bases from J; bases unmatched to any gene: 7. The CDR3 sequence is CSVEGSGTNYEQYF. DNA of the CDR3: TGCAGCGTTGAGGGTAGCGGGACTAACTACGAGCAGTACTTC.

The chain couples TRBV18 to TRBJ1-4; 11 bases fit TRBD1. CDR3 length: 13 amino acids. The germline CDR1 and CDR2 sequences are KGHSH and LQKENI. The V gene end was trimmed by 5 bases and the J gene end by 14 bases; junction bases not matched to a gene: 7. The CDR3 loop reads CASSEGTGGLLFF. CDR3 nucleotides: TGTGCCAGCTCAGAAGGGACAGGGGGTTTGCTGTTTTTT.

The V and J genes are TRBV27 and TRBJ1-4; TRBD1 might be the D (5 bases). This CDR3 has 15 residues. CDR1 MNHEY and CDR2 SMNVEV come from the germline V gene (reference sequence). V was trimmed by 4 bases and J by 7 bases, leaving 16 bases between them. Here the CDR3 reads CASSSLAAGREKLFF. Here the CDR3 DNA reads TGTGCCAGCAGTTCCCTTGCGGCAGGGCGTGAAAAACTGTTTTTT.

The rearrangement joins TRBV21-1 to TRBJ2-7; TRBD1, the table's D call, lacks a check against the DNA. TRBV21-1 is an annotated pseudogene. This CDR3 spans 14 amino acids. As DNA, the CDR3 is TGTGCCAGCAGCAAGACAGGGATTACCTACGAGCAGTACTTC. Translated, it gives CASSKTGITYEQYF.

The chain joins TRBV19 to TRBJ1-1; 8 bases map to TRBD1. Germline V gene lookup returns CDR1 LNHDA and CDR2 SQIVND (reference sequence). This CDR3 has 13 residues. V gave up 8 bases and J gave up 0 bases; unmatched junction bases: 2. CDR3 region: CASGDRLNTEAFF. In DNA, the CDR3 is TGTGCCAGTGGGGACAGGCTGAACACTGAAGCTTTCTTT.

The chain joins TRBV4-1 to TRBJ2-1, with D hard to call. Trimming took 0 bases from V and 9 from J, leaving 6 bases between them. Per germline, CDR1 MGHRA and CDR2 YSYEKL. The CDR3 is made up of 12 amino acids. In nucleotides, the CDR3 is TGCGCCAGCAGCCAAGAGGGCAGTGAGCAGTTCTTC. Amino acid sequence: CASSQEGSEQFF.

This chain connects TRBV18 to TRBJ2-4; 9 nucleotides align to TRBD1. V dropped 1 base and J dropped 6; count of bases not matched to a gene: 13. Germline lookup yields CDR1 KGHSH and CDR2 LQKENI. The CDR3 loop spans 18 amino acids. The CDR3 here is CASSPLPGGQGGRNIQYF. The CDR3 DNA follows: TGTGCCAGCTCACCACTGCCTGGGGGACAGGGAGGAAGAAACATTCAGTACTTC.

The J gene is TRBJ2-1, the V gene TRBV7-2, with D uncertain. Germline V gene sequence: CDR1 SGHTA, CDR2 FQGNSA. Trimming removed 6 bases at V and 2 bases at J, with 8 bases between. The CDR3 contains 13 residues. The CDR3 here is CASRHRAYNEQFF. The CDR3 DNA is TGTGCCAGCAGGCACAGAGCCTACAATGAGCAGTTCTTC.

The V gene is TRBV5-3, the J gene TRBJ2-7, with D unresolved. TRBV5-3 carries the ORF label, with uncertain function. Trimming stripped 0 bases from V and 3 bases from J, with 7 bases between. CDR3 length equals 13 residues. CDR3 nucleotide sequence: TGTGCCAGAAGCTTGGGCCCAGGCTACGAGCAGTACTTC. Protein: CARSLGPGYEQYF.

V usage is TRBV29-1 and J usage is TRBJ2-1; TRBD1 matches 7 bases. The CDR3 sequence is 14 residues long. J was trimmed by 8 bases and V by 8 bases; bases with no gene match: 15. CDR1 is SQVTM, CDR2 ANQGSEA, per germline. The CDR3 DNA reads TGCAGCATGATTGACAGGGAAAGTTCTGATGAGCAGTTCTTC. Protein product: CSMIDRESSDEQFF.

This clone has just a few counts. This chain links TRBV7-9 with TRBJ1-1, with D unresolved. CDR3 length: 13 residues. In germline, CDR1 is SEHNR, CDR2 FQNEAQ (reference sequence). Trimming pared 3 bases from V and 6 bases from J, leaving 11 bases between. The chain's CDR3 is CASSFAVRSEAFF. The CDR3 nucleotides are TGTGCCAGCAGCTTCGCGGTAAGATCTGAAGCTTTCTTT.

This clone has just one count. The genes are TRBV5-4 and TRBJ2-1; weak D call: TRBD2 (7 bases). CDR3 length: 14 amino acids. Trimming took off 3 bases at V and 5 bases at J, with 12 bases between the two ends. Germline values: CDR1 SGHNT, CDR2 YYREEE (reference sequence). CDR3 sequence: CASSYRGGDNEQFF. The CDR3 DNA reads TGTGCCAGCAGCTACCGAGGGGGGGACAATGAGCAGTTCTTC.

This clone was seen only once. The CDR3 protein is CASRATSGGYEQYF. The CDR3 DNA reads as TGTGCCAGCAGGGCGACTAGCGGGGGGTACGAGCAGTACTTC. J is TRBJ2-7 and V is TRBV28, with TRBD2 identical over 13 bases. Germline V gene lookup returns CDR1 MDHEN and CDR2 SYDVKM. V lost 6 bases and J lost 4; bases outside the gene matches: 3. The CDR3 consists of 14 residues.

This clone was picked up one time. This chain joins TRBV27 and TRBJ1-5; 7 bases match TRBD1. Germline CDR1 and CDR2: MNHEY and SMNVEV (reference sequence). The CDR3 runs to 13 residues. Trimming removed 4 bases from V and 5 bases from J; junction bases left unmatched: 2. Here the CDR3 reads CASSYRGYQPQHF. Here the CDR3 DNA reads TGTGCCAGCAGTTACAGGGGTTATCAGCCCCAGCATTTT.

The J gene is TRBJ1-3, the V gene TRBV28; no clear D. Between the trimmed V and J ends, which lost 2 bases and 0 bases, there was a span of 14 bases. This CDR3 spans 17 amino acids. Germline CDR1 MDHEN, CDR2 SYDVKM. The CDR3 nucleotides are TGTGCCAGCAGTTTAGGACCCCTCCAGAGCTCTGGAAACACCATATATTTT. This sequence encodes CASSLGPLQSSGNTIYF.

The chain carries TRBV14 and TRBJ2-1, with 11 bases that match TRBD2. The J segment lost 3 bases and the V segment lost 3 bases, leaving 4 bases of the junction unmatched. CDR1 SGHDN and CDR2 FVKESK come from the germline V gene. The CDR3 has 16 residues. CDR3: CASSHLAGGFYNEQFF. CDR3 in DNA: TGTGCCAGCAGCCATTTAGCGGGGGGGTTCTACAATGAGCAGTTCTTC.

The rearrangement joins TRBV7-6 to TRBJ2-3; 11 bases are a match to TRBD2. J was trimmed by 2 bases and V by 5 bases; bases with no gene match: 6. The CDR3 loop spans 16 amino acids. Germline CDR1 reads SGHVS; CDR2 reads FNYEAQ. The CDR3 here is CASSPRTSGYTDTQYF. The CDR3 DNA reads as TGTGCCAGCAGCCCACGGACTAGCGGGTACACAGATACGCAGTATTTT.

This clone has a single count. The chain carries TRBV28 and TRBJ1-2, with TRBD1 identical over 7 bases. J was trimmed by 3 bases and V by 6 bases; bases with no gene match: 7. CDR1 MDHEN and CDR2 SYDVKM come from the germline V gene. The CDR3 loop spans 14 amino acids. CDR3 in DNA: TGTGCCAGCAGCGTACAGGGGAGGGACTATGGCTACACCTTC. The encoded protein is CASSVQGRDYGYTF.

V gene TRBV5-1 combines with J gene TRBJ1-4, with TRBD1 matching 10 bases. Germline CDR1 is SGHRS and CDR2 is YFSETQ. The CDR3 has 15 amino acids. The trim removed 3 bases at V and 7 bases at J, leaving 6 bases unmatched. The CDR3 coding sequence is TGCGCCAGCAGCTGGTCGACAGGGGGCGGTGAAAAACTGTTTTTT. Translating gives CASSWSTGGGEKLFF.